One TCR beta chain is described in this entry. The CDR3 extends over 15 amino acids. V lost 1 base and J 3 bases, leaving 10 bases between the germline ends. From germline, CDR1 is MGHRA and CDR2 YSYEKL. A J-beta primer mix and a sample-barcoded 5' primer were used in a second PCR of about 7 to 12 cycles. TCRdb independently ran MiXCR on the 5' RACE reads; one entry per CDR3 protein. Here the sample spans just under 550,000 distinct CDR3 sequences, more than 20% being singletons. The data belong to a study of blood T cells in healthy people across ages. These data also formed part of another study, on T cells of mothers and their children.

Input material: blood. This sequence joins TRBV4-1 and TRBJ1-5, with TRBD1 as a possible D gene (5 bases). The sequence derives from a boy between 10 and 17 years old in good health. Written as DNA, the CDR3 is TGCGCCAGCAGCCAAGGGGGGGAACCCAATCAGCCCCAGCATTTT. Translation gives CASSQGGEPNQPQHF.